The rows below give T cell receptor beta chains drawn from one sample of a study of cytotoxic CD8 clonotypes in ibrutinib-treated CLL. Method: immunoSEQ multiplex PCR; TCRdb's copy keeps in-frame clones and lacks some. The sample carries 140,000 to 150,000 clones, about three quarters recorded once. This specimen was PBMCs, taken after 24 months of ibrutinib treatment. Receptors were obtained from a human donor with chronic lymphocytic leukemia. Each CDR3 is given with its conserved first and last residue. Fields, in order: J gene, clone size, CDR3 length, D gene, V gene, CDR3 DNA, CDR3 protein. A D gene is named only where the DNA matches it firmly. A clone size is listed for some rows: how often the clone was seen (once, few, many), or a class if it is expanded.

TRBJ2-5,.,16,.,TRBV5-1,TGCGCCAGCAGCCCGGTCCGGGACTCACGGGGGGAGACCCAGTACTTC,CASSPVRDSRGETQYF
TRBJ2-7,.,15,.,TRBV10-3,TGTGCCATCAGTGAGTCGGGTAGGGTCTCCTACGAGCAGTACTTC,CAISESGRVSYEQYF
TRBJ2-3,.,13,TRBD2,TRBV4-1,TGCGCCAGCAAACGGGAGGGCGTAGATACGCAGTATTTT,CASKREGVDTQYF
TRBJ1-2,.,15,TRBD1,TRBV4-3,TGCGCCAGCAGCCAAGGGTTCAGACAGGGAGAAGGCTACACCTTC,CASSQGFRQGEGYTF
TRBJ2-5,.,13,.,TRBV7-9,TGTGCCAGCAGCTCCACACCGCAAGAGACCCAGTACTTC,CASSSTPQETQYF
TRBJ2-5,.,14,.,TRBV7-2,TGTGCCAGCAGCCCCGGGACGGTGGGGGAGACCCAGTACTTC,CASSPGTVGETQYF
TRBJ2-5,.,14,.,TRBV11-3,TGTGCCAGCAGCGCGGGGGCCTCTCAAGAGACCCAGTACTTC,CASSAGASQETQYF
TRBJ2-1,.,12,.,TRBV7-2,TGTGCCAGCAGCGGAGTGGTCAATGAGCAGTTCTTC,CASSGVVNEQFF
TRBJ2-7,once,12,.,TRBV7-9,TGTGCCAGCAGCTTAACGACAGACCAGCAGTACTTC,CASSLTTDQQYF
TRBJ1-3,.,13,.,TRBV7-2,TGTGCCAGCAGCTTCGGGACTGGAAACACCATATATTTT,CASSFGTGNTIYF
TRBJ1-4,.,13,.,TRBV7-2,TGTGCCAGCAGCTTAGGTGGCCAGGGGAAACTGTTTTTT,CASSLGGQGKLFF
TRBJ2-1,.,14,TRBD2,TRBV9,TGTGCCAGCAGCGGGGGACTATCCCAAAATGAGCAGTTCTTC,CASSGGLSQNEQFF
TRBJ1-2,once,12,.,TRBV28,TGTGCCAGCAGTTGGGATAACTATGGCTACACCTTC,CASSWDNYGYTF
TRBJ2-6,many,15,.,TRBV6-1,TGTGCCAGCAGTGAAGACAGCTCTGGGGCCAACGTCCTGACTTTC,CASSEDSSGANVLTF
TRBJ1-3,.,15,.,TRBV4-2,TGTGCCAGCGGGGGCGGGGCGCACTCTGGAAACACCATATATTTT,CASGGGAHSGNTIYF
TRBJ2-7,.,16,TRBD1,TRBV19,TGTGCCAGTAGTAGGAATACGGACAGGCGTCCCTACGAGCAGTACTTC,CASSRNTDRRPYEQYF
TRBJ1-3,few,12,.,TRBV27,TGTGCCAGCAGATCTCCAGGAAACACCATATATTTT,CASRSPGNTIYF
TRBJ1-4,many,12,.,TRBV5-6,TGTGCCAGCAGCTTGGGGGGCGCAAAACTGTTTTTT,CASSLGGAKLFF
TRBJ2-7,.,15,.,TRBV11-3,TGTGCCAGCAGCTTAGGGCCAGCGAAAACCTACGAGCAGTACTTC,CASSLGPAKTYEQYF
TRBJ2-5,once,13,.,TRBV5-1,TGCGCCAGCAGCTGGATGGGGTCGGAGACCCAGTACTTC,CASSWMGSETQYF
TRBJ2-1,.,13,.,TRBV10-3,TGTGCCATCAGTGAGTCGGGGGGCAATGAGCAGTTCTTC,CAISESGGNEQFF
TRBJ1-5,few,15,.,TRBV7-2,TGTGCCAGCAGCCCCGGGGGGACGGCGAATCAGCCCCAGCATTTT,CASSPGGTANQPQHF
TRBJ1-1,.,14,TRBD1,TRBV7-8,TGTGCCAGCAGCACCACAGGGGAGGGCACTGAAGCTTTCTTT,CASSTTGEGTEAFF
TRBJ2-5,.,13,.,TRBV5-1,TGCGCCAGCAGCTTGGGTGGCCAAGAGACCCAGTACTTC,CASSLGGQETQYF
TRBJ1-5,.,13,.,TRBV7-6,TGTGCCAGCAGCTTCAATAGCAATCAGCCCCAGCATTTT,CASSFNSNQPQHF
TRBJ1-2,.,15,.,TRBV6-5,TGTGCCAGCACCCAGAGGGGCACCTGGGGCTATGGCTACACCTTC,CASTQRGTWGYGYTF
TRBJ2-3,once,17,.,TRBV18,TGTGCCAGCTCACCGGAGGCGACAGTTACCTCCACAGATACGCAGTATTTT,CASSPEATVTSTDTQYF
TRBJ2-3,.,18,TRBD1,TRBV13,TGTGCCAGCAGCCAAAGGCACCGGGACAGGGGGCTCACAGATACGCAGTATTTT,CASSQRHRDRGLTDTQYF
TRBJ1-5,.,16,.,TRBV4-2,TGTGCCAGCAGCTTGGGGGCAGGAGGAGGCAATCAGCCCCAGCATTTT,CASSLGAGGGNQPQHF
TRBJ1-2,.,13,.,TRBV18,TGTGCCAGCTCGCGGGACTCGGGCGGGGGCTACACCTTC,CASSRDSGGGYTF
TRBJ1-5,few,15,.,TRBV21-1,TGTGCCAGCAGCAAAAACGGCAGCTGGAATCAGCCCCAGCATTTT,CASSKNGSWNQPQHF
TRBJ1-2,once,14,.,TRBV10-3,TGTGCCATCAGTGAGTGGGAGGGAAACTATGGCTACACCTTC,CAISEWEGNYGYTF
TRBJ1-5,few,15,.,TRBV6-1,TGTGCCAGCAGTGGGACCGGGTTTGGCAATCAGCCCCAGCATTTT,CASSGTGFGNQPQHF
TRBJ2-3,.,13,.,TRBV5-4,TGTGCCAGCAGCCTAGGAAGCACAGATACGCAGTATTTT,CASSLGSTDTQYF
TRBJ1-6,.,14,.,TRBV10-3,TGTGCCATCAGGGAGGGCCCTGGCGGTTCACCCCTCCACTTT,CAIREGPGGSPLHF
TRBJ2-1,.,14,.,TRBV28,TGTGCCAGCAGTTCCCCAGGGTTAAACAATGAGCAGTTCTTC,CASSSPGLNNEQFF
TRBJ2-7,.,14,.,TRBV18,TGTGCCAGCTCACCACCGTCCCTAGGGTACGAGCAGTACTTC,CASSPPSLGYEQYF
TRBJ1-5,.,14,TRBD1,TRBV6-1,TGTGCCAGCAGTGTGACAGGGGTGTTTGAGCCCCAGCATTTT,CASSVTGVFEPQHF
TRBJ2-2,.,14,.,TRBV27,TGTGCCAGCAGTCCCAGGACCGGCACCGGGGAGCTGTTTTTT,CASSPRTGTGELFF
TRBJ1-1,few,13,.,TRBV18,TGTGCCAGCTCACCACGGGTGGCCACTGAAGCTTTCTTT,CASSPRVATEAFF
TRBJ2-1,few,12,.,TRBV5-4,TGTGCCAGCAGCTTGGACTCCCGCGAGCAGTTCTTC,CASSLDSREQFF
TRBJ1-1,.,18,TRBD1,TRBV29-1,TGCAGCGTTGAAGGAGTGGGTGGGACAGGGGTCCACAACACTGAAGCTTTCTTT,CSVEGVGGTGVHNTEAFF